One sample yielded the 9 T cell receptor beta chains listed below, sequenced in a study of control samples from healthy donors and cancer patients. Sequenced by immunoSEQ multiplex PCR; TCRdb stores in-frame clones only, minus some. There are 100,000 to 150,000 clones in the sample; 80% to 90% occur only once, and just under 3% lies in the top ten. The source material was blood. These receptors were taken from a man aged 60 to 69 in good health.

This rearrangement joins TRBV20-1 to TRBJ1-1; D is ambiguous. CDR3 length equals 14 residues. In germline, CDR1 is DFQATT, CDR2 SNEGSKA (reference sequence). V was shortened by 3 bases and J by 0 bases, with 11 bases between the two germline ends. CDR3 residues: CSASLGSMNTEAFF. In DNA form, the CDR3 reads TGCAGTGCTAGTCTCGGCTCCATGAACACTGAAGCTTTCTTT.

V usage is TRBV12-3 or TRBV12-4 and J usage is TRBJ1-5; D might be TRBD1 (6 bases). Trimming took off 4 bases at V and 9 bases at J, with 13 bases between the two ends. The CDR3 runs 13 residues. The CDR3 loop is CASSSQGTLPQHF. CDR3 sequence (DNA): TGTGCCAGCAGTTCTCAGGGGACGCTGCCCCAGCATTTT.

This chain joins TRBV12-3 or TRBV12-4 and TRBJ1-1; D is possibly TRBD1 (6 bases). V gave up 3 bases and J gave up 8 bases, with 10 bases separating them. The CDR3 totals 12 residues. CDR3 protein: CASSFETGEAFF. DNA for the CDR3: TGTGCCAGCAGTTTTGAGACAGGAGAAGCTTTCTTT.

This rearrangement joins TRBV3-1 (or the pseudogene TRBV3-2) to TRBJ2-2, with 8 bases that match TRBD1. From germline, CDR1 is LGHDT and CDR2 YNNKEL (reference sequence). The CDR3 contains 14 residues. The V and J ends lost 5 bases and 4 bases, in that order; junction bases with no gene match: 3. The CDR3 DNA is TGTGCCAGCAGCGGAGGACAGGGCACCGGGGAGCTGTTTTTT. Translating it yields CASSGGQGTGELFF.

In DNA form, the CDR3 reads TGTGCCAGCAGTTTAGCTATTAATGAAAAACTGTTTTTT. Its protein is CASSLAINEKLFF. V usage is TRBV28 and J usage is TRBJ1-4; D is unclear. The germline V gene has CDR1 MDHEN and CDR2 SYDVKM. The V end was cut by 2 bases, the J end by 4 bases, with 5 bases between. The CDR3 is 13 residues long.

This clone came up once. The chain carries TRBV21-1 and TRBJ2-7; whether TRBD2, the table's D call, matches the DNA was not checked. TRBV21-1 is described as a pseudogene. The CDR3 covers 19 residues. CDR3 DNA sequence: TGTGCCAGCAGCATAATCACTAGCGGGAGACGCTCTAGCTCCTACGAGCAGTACTTC. Translated, it gives CASSIITSGRRSSSYEQYF.

The genes are TRBV9 and TRBJ1-2; 8 bases agree with TRBD1. CDR3 length: 14 residues. The V and J ends lost 2 bases and 7 bases, in that order; junction bases with no gene match: 7. Germline V gene sequence: CDR1 SGDLS, CDR2 YYNGEE. The CDR3 DNA sequence: TGTGCCAGCAGCGTGGACAGGGTAGCGGTTGGCTACACCTTC. Its protein product is CASSVDRVAVGYTF.

The chain employs TRBV28 and TRBJ1-2, with TRBD1 matching over 11 bases. The CDR3 has 16 amino acids. CDR1 is MDHEN, CDR2 SYDVKM, per germline. V shed 6 bases and J 4 bases; nucleotides not matched to a gene: 10. CDR3 bases: TGTGCCAGCAGCCAAACCCGGACAGGGGGCGGCTATGGCTACACCTTC. Encoded protein: CASSQTRTGGGYGYTF.

The chain combines TRBV14 with TRBJ2-1; a weak D match, TRBD1 (5 bases). Germline assignment: CDR1 SGHDN and CDR2 FVKESK. V dropped 0 bases and J dropped 9 bases, with 15 bases sitting between them. The length of the CDR3 is 15 residues. The CDR3 region is CASSQDLGRVTEQFF. The CDR3 region has the DNA TGTGCCAGCAGCCAAGATCTGGGCAGGGTGACTGAGCAGTTCTTC.